This TCR beta chain was sequenced for a study of vaccination and CD4 T cells after COVID-19. Study-wide background: Following dose two, a median around 70 days (range 14 to 241) passed before post-vaccine samples were taken.

This clonotype was recorded a few times. Its specificity is unknown. With the Oncomine TCR Beta short-read assay, DNA from cultured CD4+ T cells was sequenced. TCRdb re-derived calls from the PCR reads in MiXCR, one entry per CDR3 protein. The table includes some 15,000 distinct CDR3 sequences, about 50% detected once. The CDR3 sequence is 18 residues long. The germline V gene encodes CDR1 LNHDA and CDR2 SQIVND (reference sequence). With 0 bases removed from V and 6 bases from J, the gap between germline ends came to 18 bases. Study observations and caveats: Median numbers of SARS-CoV-2-reactive clonotypes increased from approximately 21 to 40 (not a significant change).

Treatment specified: approximately nine-day PBMC culture with coronavirus spike peptide pools or control peptides (ViraFEST assay). PBMCs, plated at roughly 2 million per well, were grown in the presence of roughly 10 IU/ml IL-2 and 10 ug/ml peptide pools. This clonotype originated in a human donor who had recovered from COVID-19. Specimen: CD4+ T cells from blood, cultured in vitro. The rearrangement links TRBV19 to TRBJ1-6; D unresolved. This chain's CDR3 is CASSIDHRPAGINSPLHF. For the CDR3, the DNA is TGTGCCAGTAGTATAGATCATAGGCCAGCCGGAATTAATTCACCCCTCCACTTT.